What follows describes a single T cell receptor (beta chain). Antigen specificity is unknown. The entry originates in a study of cytomegalovirus exposure and HLA in healthy donors. Method: immunoSEQ multiplex PCR; TCRdb's copy keeps in-frame clones and lacks some. The sample carries 200,000 to 250,000 clones, about nine tenths recorded once. Study conclusions and caveats: The classifier, whose performance was assessed in both the original and validation cohorts, reportedly diagnosed cytomegalovirus status with high specificity and sensitivity.

Donors came from a validation cohort of about 120 subjects, distinct from the first 666-subject cohort. Germline V lookup: CDR1 SGHNT, CDR2 YENEEA. The junction had 8 bases not matched to a gene; V was cut back by 5 bases and J by 2 bases. This CDR3 has 16 amino acids. Sequencing was done on a sample of PBMCs. This clonotype was obtained from a woman aged 18-35 years in good health and CMV-seropositive. The genes are TRBV11-3 and TRBJ2-7; 11 nucleotides agree with TRBD2. The CDR3 nucleotides are TGTGCCAGCAGCGCGGGGCTAGCGGGAGGCCCCTACGAGCAGTACTTC. Protein sequence: CASSAGLAGGPYEQYF.